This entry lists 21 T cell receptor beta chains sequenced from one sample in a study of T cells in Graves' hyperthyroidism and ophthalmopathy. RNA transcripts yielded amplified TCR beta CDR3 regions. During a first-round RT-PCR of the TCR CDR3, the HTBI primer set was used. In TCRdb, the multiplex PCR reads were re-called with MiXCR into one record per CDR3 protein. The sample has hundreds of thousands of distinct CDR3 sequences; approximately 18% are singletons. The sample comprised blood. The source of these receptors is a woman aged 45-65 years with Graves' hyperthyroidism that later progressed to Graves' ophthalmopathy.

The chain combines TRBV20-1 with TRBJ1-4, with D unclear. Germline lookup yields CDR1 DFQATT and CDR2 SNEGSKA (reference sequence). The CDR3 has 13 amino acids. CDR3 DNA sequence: TGCAGCGTTGCCCAAACAGATAATGAAAAACTGTTTTTT. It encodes CSVAQTDNEKLFF.

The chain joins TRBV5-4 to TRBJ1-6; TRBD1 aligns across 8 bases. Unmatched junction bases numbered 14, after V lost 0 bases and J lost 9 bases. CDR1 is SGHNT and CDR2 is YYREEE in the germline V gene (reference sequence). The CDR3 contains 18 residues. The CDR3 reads CASSLVVGLGQGSSPLHF. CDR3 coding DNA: TGTGCCAGCAGCTTGGTGGTGGGGTTAGGACAGGGATCTTCACCCCTCCACTTT.

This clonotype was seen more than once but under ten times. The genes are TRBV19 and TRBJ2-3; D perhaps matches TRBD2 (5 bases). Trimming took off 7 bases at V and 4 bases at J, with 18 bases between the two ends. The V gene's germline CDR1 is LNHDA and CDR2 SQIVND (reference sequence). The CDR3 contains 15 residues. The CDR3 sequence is CASTAGWVSSDTQYF. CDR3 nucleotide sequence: TGTGCCAGTACCGCGGGCTGGGTTAGCTCAGATACGCAGTATTTT.

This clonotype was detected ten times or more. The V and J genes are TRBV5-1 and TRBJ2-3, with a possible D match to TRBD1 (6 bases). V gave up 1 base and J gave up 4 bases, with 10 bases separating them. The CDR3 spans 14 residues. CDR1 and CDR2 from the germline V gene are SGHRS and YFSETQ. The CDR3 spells CASSLKTGADTQYF. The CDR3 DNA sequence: TGCGCCAGCAGCTTGAAGACAGGAGCAGATACGCAGTATTTT.

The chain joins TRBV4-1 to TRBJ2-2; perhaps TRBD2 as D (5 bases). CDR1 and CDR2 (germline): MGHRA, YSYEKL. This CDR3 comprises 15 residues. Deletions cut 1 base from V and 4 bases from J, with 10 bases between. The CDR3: CASSQGTYATGELFF. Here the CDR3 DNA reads TGCGCCAGCAGCCAAGGGACTTATGCCACCGGGGAGCTGTTTTTT.

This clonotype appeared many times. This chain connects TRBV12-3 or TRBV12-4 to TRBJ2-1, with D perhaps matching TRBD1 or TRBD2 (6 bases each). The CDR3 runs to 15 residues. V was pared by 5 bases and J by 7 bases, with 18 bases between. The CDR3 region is CASSPTGTGANEQFF. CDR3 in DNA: TGTGCCAGCAGTCCAACAGGGACTGGAGCTAATGAGCAGTTCTTC.

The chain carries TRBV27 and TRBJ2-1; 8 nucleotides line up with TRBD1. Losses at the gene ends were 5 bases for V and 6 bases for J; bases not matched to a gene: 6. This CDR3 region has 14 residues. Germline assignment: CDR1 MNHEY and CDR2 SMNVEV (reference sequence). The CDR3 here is CASSPDRVGNEQFF. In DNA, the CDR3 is TGTGCCAGCAGTCCGGACAGGGTTGGCAATGAGCAGTTCTTC.

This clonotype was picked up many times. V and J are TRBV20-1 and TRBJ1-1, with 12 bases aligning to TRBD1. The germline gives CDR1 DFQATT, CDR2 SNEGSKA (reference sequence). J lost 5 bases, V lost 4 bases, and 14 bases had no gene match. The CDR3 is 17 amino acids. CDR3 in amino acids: CSAISTGTGGAGTEAFF. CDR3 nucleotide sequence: TGCAGTGCTATATCTACCGGGACAGGGGGCGCAGGGACTGAAGCTTTCTTT.

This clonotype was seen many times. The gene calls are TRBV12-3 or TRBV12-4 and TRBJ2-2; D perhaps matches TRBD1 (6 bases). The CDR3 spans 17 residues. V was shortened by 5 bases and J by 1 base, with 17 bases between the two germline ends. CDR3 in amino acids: CASSASGTQGNTGELFF. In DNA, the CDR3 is TGTGCCAGCAGTGCCAGCGGCACACAGGGGAACACCGGGGAGCTGTTTTTT.

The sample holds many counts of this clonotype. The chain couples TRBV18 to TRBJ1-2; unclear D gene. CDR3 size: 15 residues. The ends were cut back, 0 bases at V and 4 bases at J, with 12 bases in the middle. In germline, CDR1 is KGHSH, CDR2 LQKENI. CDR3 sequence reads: CASSPPVRDGYGYTF. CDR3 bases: TGTGCCAGCTCACCACCGGTTAGGGATGGCTATGGCTACACCTTC.

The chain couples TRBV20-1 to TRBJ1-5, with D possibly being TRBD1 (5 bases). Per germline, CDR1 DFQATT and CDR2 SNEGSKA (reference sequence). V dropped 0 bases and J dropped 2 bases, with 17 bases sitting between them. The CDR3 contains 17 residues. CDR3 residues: CSARDLAEVQGNQPQHF. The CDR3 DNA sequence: TGCAGTGCTAGAGATCTGGCAGAGGTACAGGGCAATCAGCCCCAGCATTTT.

The CDR3 coding sequence is TGTGCCAGCAGTGACGCAGGAAGCTCTGGAAACACCATATATTTT. As protein: CASSDAGSSGNTIYF. The chain links TRBV2 to TRBJ1-3; D uncertain. Germline V lookup: CDR1 SNHLY, CDR2 FYNNEI. This CDR3 contains 15 residues. V lost 3 bases and J 0 bases, leaving 9 bases between the germline ends.

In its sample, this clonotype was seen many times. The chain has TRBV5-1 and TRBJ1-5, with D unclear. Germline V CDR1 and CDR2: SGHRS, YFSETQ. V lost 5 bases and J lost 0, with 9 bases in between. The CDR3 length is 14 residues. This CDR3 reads CASSFDGSNQPQHF. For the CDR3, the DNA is TGCGCCAGCAGTTTTGACGGTAGCAATCAGCCCCAGCATTTT.

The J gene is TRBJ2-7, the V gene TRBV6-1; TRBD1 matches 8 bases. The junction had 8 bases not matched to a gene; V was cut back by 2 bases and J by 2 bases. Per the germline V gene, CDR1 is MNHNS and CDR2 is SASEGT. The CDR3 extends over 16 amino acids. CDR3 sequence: CASSEIAGTGPYEQYF. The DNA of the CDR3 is TGTGCCAGCAGTGAAATCGCCGGGACAGGTCCCTACGAGCAGTACTTC.

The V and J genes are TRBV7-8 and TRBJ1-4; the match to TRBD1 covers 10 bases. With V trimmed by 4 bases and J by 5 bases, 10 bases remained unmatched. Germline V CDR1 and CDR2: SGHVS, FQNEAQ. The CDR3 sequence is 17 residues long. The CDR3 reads CASSSSTGGVWNEKLFF. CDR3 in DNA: TGTGCCAGCAGCTCCTCGACAGGGGGCGTATGGAATGAAAAACTGTTTTTT.

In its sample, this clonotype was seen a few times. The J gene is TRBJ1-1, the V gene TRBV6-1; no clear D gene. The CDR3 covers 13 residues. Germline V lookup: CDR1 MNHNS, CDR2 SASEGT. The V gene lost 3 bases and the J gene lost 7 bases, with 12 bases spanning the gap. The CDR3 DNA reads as TGTGCCAGCAGTGAGGGGAGCAGGCTTGAAGCTTTCTTT. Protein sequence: CASSEGSRLEAFF.

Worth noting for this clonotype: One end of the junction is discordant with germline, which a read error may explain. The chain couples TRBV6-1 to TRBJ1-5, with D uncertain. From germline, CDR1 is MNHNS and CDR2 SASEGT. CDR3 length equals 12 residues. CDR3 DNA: TGTGCCAGCAGTAACCAAAATCAGTCCCAGCATTTT. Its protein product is CASSNQNQSQHF.

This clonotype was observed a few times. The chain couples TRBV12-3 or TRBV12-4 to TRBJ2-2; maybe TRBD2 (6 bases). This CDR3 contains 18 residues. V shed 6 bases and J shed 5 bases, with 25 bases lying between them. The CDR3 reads CASSPLLTGTRGTGELFF. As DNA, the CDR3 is TGTGCCAGCAGCCCACTCTTGACCGGGACCCGGGGGACCGGGGAGCTGTTTTTT.

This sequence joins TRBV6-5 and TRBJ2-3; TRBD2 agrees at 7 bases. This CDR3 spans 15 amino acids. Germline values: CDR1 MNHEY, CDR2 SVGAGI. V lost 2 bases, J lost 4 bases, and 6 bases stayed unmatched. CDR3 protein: CASSYKGRVSDTQYF. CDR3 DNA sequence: TGTGCCAGCAGTTACAAGGGGAGGGTATCAGATACGCAGTATTTT.

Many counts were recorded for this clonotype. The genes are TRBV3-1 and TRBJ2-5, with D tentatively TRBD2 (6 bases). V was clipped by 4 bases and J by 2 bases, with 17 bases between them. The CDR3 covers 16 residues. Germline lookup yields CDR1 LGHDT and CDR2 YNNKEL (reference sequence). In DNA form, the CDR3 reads TGTGCCAGCAGCCCCCGTTTACGGGGGATGCAAGAGACCCAGTACTTC. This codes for CASSPRLRGMQETQYF.

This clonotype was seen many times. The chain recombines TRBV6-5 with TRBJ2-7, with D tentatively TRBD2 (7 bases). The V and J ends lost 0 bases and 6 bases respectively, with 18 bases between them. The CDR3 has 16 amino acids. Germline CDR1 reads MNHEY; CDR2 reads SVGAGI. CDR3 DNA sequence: TGTGCCAGCAGTTACTCGTGGGAGGGGGAATGGGCCGAGCAGTACTTC. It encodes CASSYSWEGEWAEQYF.